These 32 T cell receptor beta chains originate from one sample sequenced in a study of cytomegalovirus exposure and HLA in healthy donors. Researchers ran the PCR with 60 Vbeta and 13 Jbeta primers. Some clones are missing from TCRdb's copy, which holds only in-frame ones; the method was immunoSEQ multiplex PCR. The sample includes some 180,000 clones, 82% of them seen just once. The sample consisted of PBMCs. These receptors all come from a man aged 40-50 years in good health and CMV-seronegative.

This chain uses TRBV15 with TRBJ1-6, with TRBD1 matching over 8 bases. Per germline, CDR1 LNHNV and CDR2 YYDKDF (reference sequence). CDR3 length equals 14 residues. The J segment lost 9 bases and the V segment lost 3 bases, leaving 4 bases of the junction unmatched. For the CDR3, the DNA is TGTGCCACCAGCAGTTCGACAGGGGTTTCACCCCTCCACTTT. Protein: CATSSSTGVSPLHF. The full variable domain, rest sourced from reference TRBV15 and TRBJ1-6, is DAMVIQNPRYQVTQFGKPVTLSCSQTLNHNVMYWYQQKSSQAPKLLFHYYDKDFNNEADTPDNFQSRRPNTSFCFLDIRSPGLGDTAMYLCATSSSTGVSPLHFGNGTRLTVT.

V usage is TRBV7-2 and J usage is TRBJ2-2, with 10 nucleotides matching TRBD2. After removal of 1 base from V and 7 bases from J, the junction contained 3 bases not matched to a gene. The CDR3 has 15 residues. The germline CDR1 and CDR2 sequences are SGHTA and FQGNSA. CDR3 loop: CASSLEASGGGELFF. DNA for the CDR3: TGTGCCAGCAGCTTAGAGGCTAGCGGGGGCGGGGAGCTGTTTTTT.

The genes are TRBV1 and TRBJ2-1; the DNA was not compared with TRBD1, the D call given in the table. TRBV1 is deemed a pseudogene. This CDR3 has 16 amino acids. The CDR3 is CTSSQETGGSDNEQFF. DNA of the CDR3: TGCACCAGCAGCCAAGAGACAGGGGGCTCGGACAATGAGCAGTTCTTC.

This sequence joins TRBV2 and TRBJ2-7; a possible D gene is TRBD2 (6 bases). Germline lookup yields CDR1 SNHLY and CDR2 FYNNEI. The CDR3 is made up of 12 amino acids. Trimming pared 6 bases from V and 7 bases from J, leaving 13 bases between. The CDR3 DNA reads TGTGCCAGCAGGGAGGGAATAGCGGAGCAGTACTTC. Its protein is CASREGIAEQYF.

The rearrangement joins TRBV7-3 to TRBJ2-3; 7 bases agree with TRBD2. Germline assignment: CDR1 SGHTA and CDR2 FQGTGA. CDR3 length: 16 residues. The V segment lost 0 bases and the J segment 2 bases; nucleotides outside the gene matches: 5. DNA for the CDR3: TGTGCCAGCAGCTTAACGGGGGGGGTTACCACAGATACGCAGTATTTT. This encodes CASSLTGGVTTDTQYF.

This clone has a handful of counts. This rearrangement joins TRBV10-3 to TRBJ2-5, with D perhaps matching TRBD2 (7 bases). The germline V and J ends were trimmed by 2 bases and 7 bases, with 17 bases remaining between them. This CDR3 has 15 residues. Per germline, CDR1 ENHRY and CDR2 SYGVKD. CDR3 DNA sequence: TGTGCCATCAGTGAGGGCGGGGGCCGGGGGAGGACCCAGTACTTC. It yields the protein CAISEGGGRGRTQYF.

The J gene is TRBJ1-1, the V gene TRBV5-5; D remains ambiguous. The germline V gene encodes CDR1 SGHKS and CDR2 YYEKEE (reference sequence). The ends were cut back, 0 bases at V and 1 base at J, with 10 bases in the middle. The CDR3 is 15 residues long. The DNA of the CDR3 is TGTGCCAGCAGCTTGGCCTTGGCAAGGAACACTGAAGCTTTCTTT. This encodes CASSLALARNTEAFF.

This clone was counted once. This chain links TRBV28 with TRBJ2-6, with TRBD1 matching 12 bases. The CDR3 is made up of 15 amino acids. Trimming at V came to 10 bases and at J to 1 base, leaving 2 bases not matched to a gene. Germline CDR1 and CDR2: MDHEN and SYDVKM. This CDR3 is CATGQGASGANVLTF. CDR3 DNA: TGTGCCACGGGACAGGGGGCATCTGGGGCCAACGTCCTGACTTTC.

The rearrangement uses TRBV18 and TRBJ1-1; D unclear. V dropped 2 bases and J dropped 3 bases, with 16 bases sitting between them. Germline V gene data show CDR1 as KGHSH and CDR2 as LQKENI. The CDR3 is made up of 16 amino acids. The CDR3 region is CASSPNRPKSDTEAFF. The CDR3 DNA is TGTGCCAGCTCACCAAATAGACCCAAGAGCGACACTGAAGCTTTCTTT.

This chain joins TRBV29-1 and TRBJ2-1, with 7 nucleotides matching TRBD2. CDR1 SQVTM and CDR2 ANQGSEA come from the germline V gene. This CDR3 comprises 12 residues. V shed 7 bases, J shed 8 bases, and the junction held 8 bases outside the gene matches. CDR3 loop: CSASPSGHEQFF. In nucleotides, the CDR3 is TGCAGCGCGTCCCCTAGCGGCCATGAGCAGTTCTTC.

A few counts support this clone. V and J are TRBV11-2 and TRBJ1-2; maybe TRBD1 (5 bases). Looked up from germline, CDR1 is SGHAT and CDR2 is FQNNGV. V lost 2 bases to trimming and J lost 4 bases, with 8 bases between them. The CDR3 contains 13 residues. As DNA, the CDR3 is TGTGCCAGCAGCTTACAGGGAGGCTATGGCTACACCTTC. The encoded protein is CASSLQGGYGYTF.

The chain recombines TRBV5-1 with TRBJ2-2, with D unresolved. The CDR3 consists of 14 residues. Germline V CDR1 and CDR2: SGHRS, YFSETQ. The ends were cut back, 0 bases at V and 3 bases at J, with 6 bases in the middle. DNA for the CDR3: TGCGCCAGCAGCTTGGGGGCCTACACCGGGGAGCTGTTTTTT. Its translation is CASSLGAYTGELFF.

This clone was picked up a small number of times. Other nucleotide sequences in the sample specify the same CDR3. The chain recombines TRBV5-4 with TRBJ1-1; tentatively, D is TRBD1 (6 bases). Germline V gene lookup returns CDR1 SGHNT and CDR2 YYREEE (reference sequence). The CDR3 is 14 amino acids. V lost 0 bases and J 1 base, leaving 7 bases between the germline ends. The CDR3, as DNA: TGTGCCAGCAGCTTGGAACAGGGGAACACTGAAGCTTTCTTT. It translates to CASSLEQGNTEAFF.

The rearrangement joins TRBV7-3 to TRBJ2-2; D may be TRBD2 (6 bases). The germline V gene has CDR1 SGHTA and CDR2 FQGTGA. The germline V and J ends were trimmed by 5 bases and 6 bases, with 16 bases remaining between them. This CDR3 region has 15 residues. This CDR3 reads CASSRLAVGAGELFF. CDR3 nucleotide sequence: TGTGCCAGCAGCCGATTAGCGGTGGGCGCCGGGGAGCTGTTTTTT.

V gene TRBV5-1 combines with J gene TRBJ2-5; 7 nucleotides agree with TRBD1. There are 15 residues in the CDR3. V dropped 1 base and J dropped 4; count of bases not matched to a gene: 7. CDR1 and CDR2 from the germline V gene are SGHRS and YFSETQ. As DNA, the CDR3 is TGCGCCAGCAGCTTGTTCGGGGACAGACGAGAGACCCAGTACTTC. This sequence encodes CASSLFGDRRETQYF.

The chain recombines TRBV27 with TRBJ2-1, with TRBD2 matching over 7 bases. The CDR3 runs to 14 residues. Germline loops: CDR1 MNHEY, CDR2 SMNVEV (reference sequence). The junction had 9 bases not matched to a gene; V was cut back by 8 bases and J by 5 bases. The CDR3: CASRWRGLNNEQFF. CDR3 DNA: TGTGCCAGCCGTTGGAGGGGACTAAACAATGAGCAGTTCTTC.

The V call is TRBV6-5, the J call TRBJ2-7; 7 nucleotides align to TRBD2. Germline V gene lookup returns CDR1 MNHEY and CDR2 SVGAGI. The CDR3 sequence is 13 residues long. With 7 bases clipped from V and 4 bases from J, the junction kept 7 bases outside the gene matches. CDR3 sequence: CASTQWGGYEQYF. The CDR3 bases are TGTGCCAGCACCCAATGGGGGGGATACGAGCAGTACTTC.

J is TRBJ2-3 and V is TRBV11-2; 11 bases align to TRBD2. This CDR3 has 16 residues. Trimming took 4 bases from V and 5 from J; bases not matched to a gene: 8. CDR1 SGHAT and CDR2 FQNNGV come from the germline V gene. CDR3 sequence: CASSWISGGEIDTQYF. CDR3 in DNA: TGTGCCAGCAGCTGGATTAGCGGGGGGGAAATAGATACGCAGTATTTT.

The CDR3 DNA is TGTGCCAGCAGTTTGGTGAGGAACACTGAAGCTTTCTTT. Translating gives CASSLVRNTEAFF. This sequence joins TRBV28 and TRBJ1-1; D is uncertain. CDR1 and CDR2 (germline): MDHEN, SYDVKM. Trimming left V 3 bases short and J 1 base short, with 6 bases between. The length of the CDR3 is 13 residues.

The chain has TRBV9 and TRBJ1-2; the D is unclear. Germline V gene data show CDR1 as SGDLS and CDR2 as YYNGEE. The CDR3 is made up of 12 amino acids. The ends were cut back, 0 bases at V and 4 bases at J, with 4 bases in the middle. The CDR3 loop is CASSVGSYGYTF. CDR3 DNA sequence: TGTGCCAGCAGCGTAGGTAGCTATGGCTACACCTTC.

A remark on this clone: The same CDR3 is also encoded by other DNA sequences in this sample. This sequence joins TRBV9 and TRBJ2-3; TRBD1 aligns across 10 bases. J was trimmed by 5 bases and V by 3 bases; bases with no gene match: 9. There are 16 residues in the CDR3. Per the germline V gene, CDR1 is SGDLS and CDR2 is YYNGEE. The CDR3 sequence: CASSARDRGQGDTQYF. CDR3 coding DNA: TGTGCCAGCAGCGCGAGGGACAGGGGACAGGGAGATACGCAGTATTTT.

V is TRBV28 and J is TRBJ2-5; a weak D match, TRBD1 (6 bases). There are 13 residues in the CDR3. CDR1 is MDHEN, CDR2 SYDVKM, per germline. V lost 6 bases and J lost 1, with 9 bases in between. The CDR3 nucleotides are TGTGCCAGCAGCACAGGGACCCAAGAGACCCAGTACTTC. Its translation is CASSTGTQETQYF.

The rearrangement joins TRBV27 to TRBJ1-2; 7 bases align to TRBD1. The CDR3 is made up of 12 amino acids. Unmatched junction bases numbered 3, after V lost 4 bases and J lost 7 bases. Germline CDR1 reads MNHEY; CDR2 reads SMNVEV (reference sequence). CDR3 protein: CASSSQGVGYTF. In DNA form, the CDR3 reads TGTGCCAGCAGTTCCCAGGGGGTTGGCTACACCTTC.

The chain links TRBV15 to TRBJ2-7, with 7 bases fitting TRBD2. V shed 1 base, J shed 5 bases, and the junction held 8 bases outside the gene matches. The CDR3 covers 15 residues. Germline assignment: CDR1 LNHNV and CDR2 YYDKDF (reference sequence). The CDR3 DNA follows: TGTGCCACCAGCAGAGGGGGGGAGGGCTCGGACGAGCAGTACTTC. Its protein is CATSRGGEGSDEQYF.

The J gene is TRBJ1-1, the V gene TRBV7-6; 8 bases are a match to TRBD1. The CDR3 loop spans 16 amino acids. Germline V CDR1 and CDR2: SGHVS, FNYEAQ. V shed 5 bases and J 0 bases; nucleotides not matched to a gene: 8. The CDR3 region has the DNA TGTGCCAGCAGCAGTGACAGGGGTACGATGAACACTGAAGCTTTCTTT. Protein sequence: CASSSDRGTMNTEAFF.

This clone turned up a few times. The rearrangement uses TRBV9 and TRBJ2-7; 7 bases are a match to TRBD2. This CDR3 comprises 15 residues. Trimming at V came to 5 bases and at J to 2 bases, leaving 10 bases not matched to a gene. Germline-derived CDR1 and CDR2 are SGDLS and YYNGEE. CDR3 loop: CASSAGGGSTYEQYF. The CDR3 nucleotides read TGTGCCAGCAGTGCCGGTGGCGGGAGCACCTACGAGCAGTACTTC. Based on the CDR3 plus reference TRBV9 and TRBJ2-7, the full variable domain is DSGVTQTPKHLITATGQRVTLRCSPRSGDLSVYWYQQSLDQGLQFLIQYYNGEERAKGNILERFSAQQFPDLHSELNLSSLELGDSALYFCASSAGGGSTYEQYFGPGTRLTVT.

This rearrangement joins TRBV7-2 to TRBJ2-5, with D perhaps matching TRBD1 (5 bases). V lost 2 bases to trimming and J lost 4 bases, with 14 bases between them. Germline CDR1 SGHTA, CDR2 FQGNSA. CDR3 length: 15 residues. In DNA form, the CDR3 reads TGTGCCAGCAGCTTATTAGGAACCACAGGAGAGACCCAGTACTTC. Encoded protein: CASSLLGTTGETQYF.

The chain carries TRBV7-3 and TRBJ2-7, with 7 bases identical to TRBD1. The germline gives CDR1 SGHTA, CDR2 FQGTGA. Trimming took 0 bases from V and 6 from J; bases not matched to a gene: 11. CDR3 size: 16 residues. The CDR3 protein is CASSLTGPGGRGEQYF. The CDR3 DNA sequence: TGTGCCAGCAGCTTAACCGGGCCAGGGGGTCGAGGCGAGCAGTACTTC. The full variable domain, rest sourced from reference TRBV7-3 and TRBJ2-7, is GAGVSQTPSNKVTEKGKYVELRCDPISGHTALYWYRQSLGQGPEFLIYFQGTGAADDSGLPNDRFFAVRPEGSVSTLKIQRTERGDSAVYLCASSLTGPGGRGEQYFGPGTRLTVT.

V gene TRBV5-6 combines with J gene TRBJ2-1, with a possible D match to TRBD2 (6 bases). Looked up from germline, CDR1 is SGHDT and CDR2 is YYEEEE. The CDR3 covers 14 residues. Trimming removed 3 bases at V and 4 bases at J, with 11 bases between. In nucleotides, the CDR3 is TGTGCCAGCAGCTCACTAGCAGATTACAATGAGCAGTTCTTC. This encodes CASSSLADYNEQFF.

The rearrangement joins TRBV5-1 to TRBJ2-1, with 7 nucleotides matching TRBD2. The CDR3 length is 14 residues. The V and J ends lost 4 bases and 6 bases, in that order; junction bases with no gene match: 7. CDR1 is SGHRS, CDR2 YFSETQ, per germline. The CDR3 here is CASSRTRSANEQFF. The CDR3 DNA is TGCGCCAGCAGCCGGACTAGGAGTGCCAATGAGCAGTTCTTC.

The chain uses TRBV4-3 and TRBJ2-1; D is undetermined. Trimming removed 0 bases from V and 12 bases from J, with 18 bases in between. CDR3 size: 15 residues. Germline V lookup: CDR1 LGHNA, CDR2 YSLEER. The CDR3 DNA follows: TGCGCCAGCAGCCAAGACCTCGGAAGCCGGCTAGGGCAGTTCTTC. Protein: CASSQDLGSRLGQFF.

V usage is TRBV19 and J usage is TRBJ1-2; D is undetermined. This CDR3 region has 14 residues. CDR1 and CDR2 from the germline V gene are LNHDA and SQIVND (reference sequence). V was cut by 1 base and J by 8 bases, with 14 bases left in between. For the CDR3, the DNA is TGTGCCAGTAGTATAGGGCGGAGTCTTGGCGGCTACACCTTC. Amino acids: CASSIGRSLGGYTF.